This entry lists 9 T cell receptor beta chains sequenced from one sample in a study of cytomegalovirus exposure and HLA in healthy donors. It was with 60 Vbeta and 13 Jbeta primers that the PCR ran. The data were produced by immunoSEQ multiplex PCR, yet TCRdb's version contains in-frame clones alone and is incomplete. The sample contains some 70,000 clones, over 75% of which appear only once. Material: PBMCs. These receptors originate from a human donor in good health.

This chain uses TRBV7-9 with TRBJ2-7; D perhaps matches TRBD1 (6 bases). The germline V gene has CDR1 SEHNR and CDR2 FQNEAQ (reference sequence). V lost 2 bases and J lost 5, with 10 bases in between. The CDR3 runs 13 residues. CDR3 nucleotides: TGTGCCAGCAGCTTAACAGGGTTCGACGAGCAGTACTTC. Encoded protein: CASSLTGFDEQYF.

This chain links TRBV7-3 with TRBJ1-2; 10 bases line up with TRBD1. CDR3 length equals 16 residues. Trimming took 7 bases from V and 6 from J; bases not matched to a gene: 14. Germline V gene lookup returns CDR1 SGHTA and CDR2 FQGTGA. CDR3 residues: CASKLLPTGGIDGYTF. For the CDR3, the DNA is TGTGCCAGCAAGCTACTCCCGACAGGGGGCATCGATGGCTACACCTTC.

This clone was seen only once. The chain is built from TRBV18 and TRBJ2-5; no clear D. The germline CDR1 and CDR2 sequences are KGHSH and LQKENI. This CDR3 is built from 11 residues. Trimming pared 10 bases from V and 6 bases from J, leaving 12 bases between. This CDR3 reads CATSDKQTQYF. The CDR3 nucleotides read TGTGCCACCAGCGATAAACAGACCCAGTACTTC. The whole variable domain, filled in from reference TRBV18 and TRBJ2-5, reads NAGVMQNPRHLVRRRGQEARLRCSPMKGHSHVYWYRQLPEEGLKFMVYLQKENIIDESGMPKERFSAEFPKEGPSILRIQQVVRGDSAAYFCATSDKQTQYFGPGTRLLVL.

Here the CDR3 reads CASSSARGRRNQPQHF. The CDR3 DNA is TGTGCCAGCAGCTCTGCGAGGGGGCGTCGGAATCAGCCCCAGCATTTT. The genes are TRBV7-2 and TRBJ1-5, with 7 bases that match TRBD1. The CDR3 is made up of 16 amino acids. From germline, CDR1 is SGHTA and CDR2 FQGNSA. The junction had 10 bases not matched to a gene; V was cut back by 4 bases and J by 4 bases.

The chain carries TRBV5-1 and TRBJ2-3, with 9 bases identical to TRBD2. The CDR3 contains 15 residues. Germline CDR1 reads SGHRS; CDR2 reads YFSETQ. After removal of 5 bases from V and 3 bases from J, the junction contained 7 bases not matched to a gene. The CDR3 coding sequence is TGCGCCAGCAGAAATAGCGGGGGTTGGACAGATACGCAGTATTTT. Translating gives CASRNSGGWTDTQYF.

The genes are TRBV6-1 and TRBJ2-1, with 8 bases fitting TRBD2. V lost 4 bases, J lost 3 bases, and 5 bases stayed unmatched. CDR1 and CDR2 (germline): MNHNS, SASEGT. The CDR3 totals 15 residues. The DNA for the CDR3 is TGTGCCAGCAGTGGCGGGGGGCCGGTCTACAATGAGCAGTTCTTC. This translates into CASSGGGPVYNEQFF.

The gene calls are TRBV19 and TRBJ1-2, with 7 bases fitting TRBD1. This CDR3 has 14 amino acids. Looked up from germline, CDR1 is LNHDA and CDR2 is SQIVND (reference sequence). V shed 4 bases, J shed 2 bases, and the junction held 4 bases outside the gene matches. CDR3 residues: CASSSGQENYGYTF. For the CDR3, the DNA is TGTGCCAGTAGTAGCGGACAGGAAAACTATGGCTACACCTTC.

This chain uses TRBV6-6 with TRBJ2-7, with TRBD1 identical over 8 bases. V trimming: 8 bases; J trimming: 4 bases; junction bases outside the gene matches: 16. The CDR3 is 16 amino acids. The germline V gene has CDR1 MNHNY and CDR2 SVGAGI (reference sequence). CDR3 bases: TGTGCCAGCGGGACAGGCGGAGAGACAGGTTCGTACGAGCAGTACTTC. Protein sequence: CASGTGGETGSYEQYF.

This rearrangement joins TRBV9 to TRBJ2-3, with D possibly being TRBD2 (5 bases). There are 14 residues in the CDR3. Germline CDR1 and CDR2: SGDLS and YYNGEE. Trimming cost V 4 bases and J 2 bases, with 11 bases left between them. CDR3 sequence: CASSPSGYTDTQYF. The CDR3 nucleotides read TGTGCCAGCAGCCCGTCGGGATACACAGATACGCAGTATTTT.